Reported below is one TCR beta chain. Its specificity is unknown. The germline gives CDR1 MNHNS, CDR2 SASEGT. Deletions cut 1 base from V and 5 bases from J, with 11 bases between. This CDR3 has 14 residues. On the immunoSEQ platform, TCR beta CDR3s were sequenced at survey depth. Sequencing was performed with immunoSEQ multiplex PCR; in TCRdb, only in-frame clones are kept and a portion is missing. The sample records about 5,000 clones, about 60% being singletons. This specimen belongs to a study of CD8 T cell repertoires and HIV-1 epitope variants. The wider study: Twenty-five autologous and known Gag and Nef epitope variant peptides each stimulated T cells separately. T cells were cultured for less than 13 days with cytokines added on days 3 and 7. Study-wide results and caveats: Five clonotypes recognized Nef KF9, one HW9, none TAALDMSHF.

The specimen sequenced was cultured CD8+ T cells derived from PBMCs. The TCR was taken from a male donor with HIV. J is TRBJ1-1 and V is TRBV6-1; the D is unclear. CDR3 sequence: CASSEGWRGTEAFF. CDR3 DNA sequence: TGTGCCAGCAGTGAAGGGTGGCGGGGAACTGAAGCTTTCTTT.